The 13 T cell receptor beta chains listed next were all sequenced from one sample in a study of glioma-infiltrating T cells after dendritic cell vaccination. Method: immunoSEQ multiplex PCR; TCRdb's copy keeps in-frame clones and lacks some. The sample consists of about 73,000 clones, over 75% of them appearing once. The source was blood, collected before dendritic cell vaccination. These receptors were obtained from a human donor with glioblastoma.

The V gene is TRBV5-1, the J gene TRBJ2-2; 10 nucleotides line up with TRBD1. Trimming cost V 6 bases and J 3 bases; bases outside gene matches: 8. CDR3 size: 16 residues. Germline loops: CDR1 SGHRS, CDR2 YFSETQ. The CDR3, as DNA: TGCGCCAGCACCCCGACAGGGGGCGGTGACACCGGGGAGCTGTTTTTT. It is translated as CASTPTGGGDTGELFF.

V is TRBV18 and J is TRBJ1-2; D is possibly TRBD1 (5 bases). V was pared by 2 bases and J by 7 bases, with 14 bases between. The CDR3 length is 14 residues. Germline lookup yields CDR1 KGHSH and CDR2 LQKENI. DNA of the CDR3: TGTGCCAGCTCACCATTAACAGGTTTGAGTGGCTACACCTTC. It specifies CASSPLTGLSGYTF. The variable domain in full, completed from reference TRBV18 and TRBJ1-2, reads NAGVMQNPRHLVRRRGQEARLRCSPMKGHSHVYWYRQLPEEGLKFMVYLQKENIIDESGMPKERFSAEFPKEGPSILRIQQVVRGDSAAYFCASSPLTGLSGYTFGSGTRLTVV.

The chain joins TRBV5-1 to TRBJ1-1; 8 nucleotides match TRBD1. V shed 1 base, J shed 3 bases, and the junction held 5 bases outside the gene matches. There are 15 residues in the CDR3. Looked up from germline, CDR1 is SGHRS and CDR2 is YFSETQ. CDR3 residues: CASSLQGARDTEAFF. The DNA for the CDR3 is TGCGCCAGCAGCTTGCAGGGGGCGCGAGACACTGAAGCTTTCTTT.

In nucleotides, the CDR3 is TGCGCCAGCAGCTACTACCGGACAGGGGGGTACAATGAGCAGTTCTTC. It translates to CASSYYRTGGYNEQFF. V and J are TRBV5-1 and TRBJ2-1; 10 bases map to TRBD1. The V segment lost 3 bases and the J segment 4 bases; nucleotides outside the gene matches: 7. The CDR3 spans 16 residues. Per germline, CDR1 SGHRS and CDR2 YFSETQ.

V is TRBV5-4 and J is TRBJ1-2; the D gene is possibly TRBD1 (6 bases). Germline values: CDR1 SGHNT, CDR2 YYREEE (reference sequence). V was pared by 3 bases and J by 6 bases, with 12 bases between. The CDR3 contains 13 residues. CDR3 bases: TGTGCCAGCAGCTCGGGACAAAGAGATGGCTACACCTTC. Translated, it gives CASSSGQRDGYTF.

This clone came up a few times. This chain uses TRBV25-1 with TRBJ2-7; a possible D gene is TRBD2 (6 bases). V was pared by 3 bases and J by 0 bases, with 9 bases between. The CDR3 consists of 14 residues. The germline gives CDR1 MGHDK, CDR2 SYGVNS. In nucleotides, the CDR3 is TGTGCCAGCAGTGATGTGGGACTCTCCTACGAGCAGTACTTC. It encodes CASSDVGLSYEQYF.

The CDR3 coding sequence is TGCAGCGTTGAAGTGACTAGCGGGGGAGCAGATACGCAGTATTTT. This encodes CSVEVTSGGADTQYF. This chain links TRBV29-1 with TRBJ2-3; the match to TRBD2 covers 12 bases. The CDR3 sequence is 15 residues long. Trimming took 1 base from V and 4 from J; bases not matched to a gene: 3. Germline V lookup: CDR1 SQVTM, CDR2 ANQGSEA.

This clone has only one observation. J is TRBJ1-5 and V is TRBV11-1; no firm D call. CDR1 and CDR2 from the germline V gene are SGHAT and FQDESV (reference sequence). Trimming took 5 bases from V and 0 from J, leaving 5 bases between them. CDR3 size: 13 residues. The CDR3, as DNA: TGTGCCAGCAGCCGCGATAGCAATCAGCCCCAGCATTTT. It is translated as CASSRDSNQPQHF.

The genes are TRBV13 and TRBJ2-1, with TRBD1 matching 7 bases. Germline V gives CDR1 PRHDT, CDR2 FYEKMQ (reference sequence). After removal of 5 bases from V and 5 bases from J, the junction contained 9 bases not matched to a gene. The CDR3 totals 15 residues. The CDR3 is CASSLAGTANNEQFF. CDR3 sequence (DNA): TGTGCCAGCAGCCTAGCCGGGACAGCCAACAATGAGCAGTTCTTC.

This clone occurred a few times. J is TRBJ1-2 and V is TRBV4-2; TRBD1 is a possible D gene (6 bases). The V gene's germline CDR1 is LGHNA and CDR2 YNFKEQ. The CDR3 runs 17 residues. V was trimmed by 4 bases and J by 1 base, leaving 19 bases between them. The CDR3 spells CASSLGGPARLNYGYTF. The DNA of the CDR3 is TGTGCCAGCAGCCTGGGGGGGCCTGCGCGCCTTAACTATGGCTACACCTTC.

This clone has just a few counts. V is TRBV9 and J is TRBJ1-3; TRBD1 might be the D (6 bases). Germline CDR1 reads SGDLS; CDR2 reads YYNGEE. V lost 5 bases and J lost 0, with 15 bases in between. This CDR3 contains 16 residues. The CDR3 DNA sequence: TGTGCCAGCAGTTCCGGGACACCCTTCTCTGGAAACACCATATATTTT. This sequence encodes CASSSGTPFSGNTIYF. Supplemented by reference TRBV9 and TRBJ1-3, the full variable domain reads DSGVTQTPKHLITATGQRVTLRCSPRSGDLSVYWYQQSLDQGLQFLIQYYNGEERAKGNILERFSAQQFPDLHSELNLSSLELGDSALYFCASSSGTPFSGNTIYFGEGSWLTVV.

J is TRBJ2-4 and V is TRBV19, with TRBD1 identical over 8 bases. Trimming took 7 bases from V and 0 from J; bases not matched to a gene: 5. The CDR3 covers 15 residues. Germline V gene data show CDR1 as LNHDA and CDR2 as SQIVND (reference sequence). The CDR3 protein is CASIPTGEAKNIQYF. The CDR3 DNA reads TGTGCCAGTATCCCGACAGGGGAAGCCAAAAACATTCAGTACTTC.

CDR3 amino acids: CASRQGTGATGELFF. The CDR3, as DNA: TGTGCCAGCAGACAAGGGACAGGGGCCACCGGGGAGCTGTTTTTT. V gene TRBV5-4 combines with J gene TRBJ2-2; 10 bases fit TRBD1. CDR3 length: 15 residues. Germline V gene lookup returns CDR1 SGHNT and CDR2 YYREEE (reference sequence). V shed 5 bases and J 4 bases; nucleotides not matched to a gene: 5.